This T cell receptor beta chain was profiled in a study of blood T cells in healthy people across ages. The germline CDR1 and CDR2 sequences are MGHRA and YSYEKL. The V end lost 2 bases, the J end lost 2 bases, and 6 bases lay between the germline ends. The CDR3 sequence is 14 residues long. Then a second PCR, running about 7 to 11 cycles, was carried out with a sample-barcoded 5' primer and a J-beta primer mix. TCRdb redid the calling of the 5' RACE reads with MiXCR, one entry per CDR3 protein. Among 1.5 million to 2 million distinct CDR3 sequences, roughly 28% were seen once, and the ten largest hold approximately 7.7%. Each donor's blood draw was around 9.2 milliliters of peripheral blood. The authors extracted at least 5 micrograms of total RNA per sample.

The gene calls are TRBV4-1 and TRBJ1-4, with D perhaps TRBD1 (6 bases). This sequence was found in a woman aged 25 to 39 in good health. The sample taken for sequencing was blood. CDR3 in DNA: TGCGCCAGCAGCCAACAGGGGACTAATGAAAAACTGTTTTTT. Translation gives CASSQQGTNEKLFF.